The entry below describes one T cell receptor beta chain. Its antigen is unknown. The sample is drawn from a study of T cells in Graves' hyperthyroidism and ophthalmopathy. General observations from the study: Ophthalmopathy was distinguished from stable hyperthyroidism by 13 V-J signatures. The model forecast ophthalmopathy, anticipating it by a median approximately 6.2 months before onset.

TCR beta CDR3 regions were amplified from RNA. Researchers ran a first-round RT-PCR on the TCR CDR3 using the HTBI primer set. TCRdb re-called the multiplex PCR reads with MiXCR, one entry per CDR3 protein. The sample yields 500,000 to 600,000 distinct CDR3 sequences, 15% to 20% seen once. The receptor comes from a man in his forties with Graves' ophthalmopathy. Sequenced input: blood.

The CDR3 loop is CASSQGPSGQGNSPLHF. As DNA, the CDR3 is TGCGCCAGCAGCCAAGGACCGTCGGGACAGGGGAATTCACCCCTCCACTTT. The chain couples TRBV4-3 to TRBJ1-6, with 10 bases lining up with TRBD1. Trimming removed 1 base from V and 7 bases from J; junction bases left unmatched: 7. The CDR3 is 17 amino acids. CDR1 and CDR2 (germline): LGHNA, YSLEER.